This T cell receptor (beta chain) was captured by sequencing in a study of shared clonotypes between healthy human individuals. As for the study in general: Donors had three CD4 naive, three CD4 memory, two CD8 naive and one CD8 memory plate apiece.

General study results and limits: Sampling included only blood; tissue repertoires likely differ. Large depth notwithstanding, sorted-subset sequencing proved incomplete by rarefaction.

In this sample, this clone turned up once. No antigen is known for it. Trimming at V came to 5 bases and at J to 6 bases, leaving 13 bases not matched to a gene. The CDR3 runs to 17 residues. Germline CDR1 and CDR2: SGHTA and FQGNSA. The input for sorted-subset replicate PCRs was 150 to 200 ng DNA, some 28,000 T cell genomes. Sequenced by immunoSEQ multiplex PCR; TCRdb stores in-frame clones only, minus some. The sample shows roughly 2.4 million clones, approximately 96% of them seen only once. This receptor was taken from a man between 18 and 35 years old in good health. Sequencing input: naive CD4+ T cells sorted from blood. This sample's subset: CD45RA+ positively selected. The V call is TRBV7-2, the J call TRBJ2-1, with TRBD1 matching 10 bases. CDR3 amino acids: CASSPRPRDRGLNEQFF. In nucleotides, the CDR3 is TGTGCCAGCAGCCCTCGTCCCCGGGACAGGGGTCTCAATGAGCAGTTCTTC.